The rows below give T cell receptor beta chains drawn from one sample of a study of blood T cell repertoires in COVID-19. Method: immunoSEQ multiplex PCR; TCRdb's copy keeps in-frame clones and lacks some. The sample holds about 52,000 clones, roughly 84% seen once. Sequencing used peripheral blood. These TCRs come from a human donor with active COVID-19. The donor label of this sample is uncertain. CDR3s include the opening cysteine and the closing phenylalanine or tryptophan. A D gene is named only where the DNA matches it firmly. Size is stated for part of the rows, as once, few or many counts, or as a class when the clone is expanded.

TRBD1,NA,TRBV5-1,TRBJ2-2,TGCGCCAGCAGCTACGGGACAGGCATTGTCGCCGGGGAGCTGTTTTTT,CASSYGTGIVAGELFF
TRBD1,NA,TRBV14,TRBJ1-4,TGTGCCAGCAGCCCCCTGGGGACAGGGGGTAACGAAAAACTGTTTTTT,CASSPLGTGGNEKLFF
NA,NA,TRBV12-3/TRBV12-4,TRBJ2-1,TGTGCCAGCAGTTCTTCAGACTACAATGAGCAGTTCTTC,CASSSSDYNEQFF
NA,NA,TRBV7-2,TRBJ1-1,TGTGCCAGCAGTCCAAGACTAGGACAGAACACTGAAGCTTTCTTT,CASSPRLGQNTEAFF
NA,once,TRBV5-1,TRBJ2-7,TGCGCCAGCAGCTTGCAAGGCGGAGCCTACGAGCAGTACTTC,CASSLQGGAYEQYF
TRBD2,NA,TRBV7-2,TRBJ2-7,TGTGCCAGCAGCTGGAGAGGCGGGGGGAATTACGAGCAGTACTTC,CASSWRGGGNYEQYF
NA,NA,TRBV5-1,TRBJ1-6,TGCGCCAGCAGCTCGGGGGTGTTTGGGGCCTCACCCCTCCACTTT,CASSSGVFGASPLHF
NA,once,TRBV27,TRBJ2-3,TGTGCCAGCAGTTTATGGCCAGGGGCGGGCACAGATACGCAGTATTTT,CASSLWPGAGTDTQYF
TRBD1,NA,TRBV2,TRBJ1-2,TGTGCCAGCCACCCCGGGACAGGGATAACTAACTATGGCTACACCTTC,CASHPGTGITNYGYTF
NA,NA,TRBV19,TRBJ2-1,TGTGCCAGTAGTATAGAAGCAGGGACCTACAATGAGCAGTTCTTC,CASSIEAGTYNEQFF
NA,NA,TRBV18,TRBJ1-1,TGTGCCAGCTCGCGGACAGATGTGAACACTGAAGCTTTCTTT,CASSRTDVNTEAFF
NA,NA,TRBV7-2,TRBJ1-2,TGTGCCAGCAGCTCGGAGGTCGGGGGCTACACCTTC,CASSSEVGGYTF
TRBD2,NA,TRBV7-3,TRBJ2-1,TGTGCCAGCAGCTTTAGCGGGGGGGACAATGAGCAGTTCTTC,CASSFSGGDNEQFF
NA,NA,TRBV5-4,TRBJ1-4,TGTGCCAGCAGCCCAGGGATGGGTTACGAAAAACTGTTTTTT,CASSPGMGYEKLFF
NA,NA,TRBV21-1,TRBJ2-2,TGTGCCAGCAGACCTCGACAGAGGAACACCGGGGAGCTGTTTTTT,CASRPRQRNTGELFF
NA,NA,TRBV19,TRBJ1-1,TGTGCCAGTAGTTCAGAAAATTTGAACACTGAAGCTTTCTTT,CASSSENLNTEAFF
TRBD1,few,TRBV10-2,TRBJ2-7,TGCGCCAGCAGGTCGACAGGGTCCTCCTACGAGCAGTACTTC,CASRSTGSSYEQYF
TRBD2,NA,TRBV7-2,TRBJ2-1,TGTGCCAGCAGCTTAGATTGGACTAGCGGGGTCTACAATGAGCAGTTCTTC,CASSLDWTSGVYNEQFF
NA,NA,TRBV19,TRBJ1-1,TGTGCCAGTAGTTCTTGGGCAAATACCAATGAAGCTTTCTTT,CASSSWANTNEAFF
NA,few,TRBV10-1,TRBJ2-2,TGCGCCAGCAGTCATAACAGGTTTGGAGGGGAGCTGTTTTTT,CASSHNRFGGELFF
TRBD1,NA,TRBV5-1,TRBJ2-3,TGCGCCAGCAGCCTGGACGACAGGGGGCGGACAGATACGCAGTATTTT,CASSLDDRGRTDTQYF
TRBD1,NA,TRBV28,TRBJ1-1,TGTGCCAGCAGAACCGGGACAGGGGGCAAGGCTGAAGCTTTCTTT,CASRTGTGGKAEAFF
NA,NA,TRBV20-1,TRBJ2-1,TGCAGTGCTAGTCCTGGTTCAGGTGGTGAGCAGTTCTTC,CSASPGSGGEQFF
TRBD1,NA,TRBV6-5,TRBJ1-6,TGTGCCAGCAGACGGACAGGGAGTAATTCACCCCTCCACTTT,CASRRTGSNSPLHF
NA,NA,TRBV7-9,TRBJ2-5,TGTGCCAGCAGCTCAAAGGCGGGGCTCCTTCAAGAGACCCAGTACTTC,CASSSKAGLLQETQYF
NA,once,TRBV12-2,TRBJ1-2,TGTGCAAGTCGCTCATCTGGCCGGGATGGATACTACTATGGCTACACCTTC,CASRSSGRDGYYYGYTF
NA,NA,TRBV6-4,TRBJ2-2,TGTGCCAGCAGCCCGACTGGCTTCGGGGGGGAGCTGTTTTTT,CASSPTGFGGELFF
NA,once,TRBV5-4,TRBJ1-3,TGTGCCAGCAGCTTGGAGTCGGGACTTGGAAACACCATATATTTT,CASSLESGLGNTIYF
TRBD2,NA,TRBV7-9,TRBJ2-1,TGTGCCAGCAGCCCCTCTAGCGGGGGATACAATGAGCAGTTCTTC,CASSPSSGGYNEQFF
NA,NA,TRBV5-6,TRBJ1-1,TGTGCCAGCAGTTTGCACCTAGTGAACACTGAAGCTTTCTTT,CASSLHLVNTEAFF
TRBD2,NA,TRBV5-6,TRBJ2-1,TGTGCCAGCAGCTTGGCCGGGACTAGCAGTACGAATGAGCAGTTCTTC,CASSLAGTSSTNEQFF
NA,NA,TRBV2,TRBJ2-7,TGTGCCAGCAGTGTTGGAGGGGGCAGTTCCTACGAGCAGTACTTC,CASSVGGGSSYEQYF
NA,NA,TRBV18,TRBJ1-5,TGTGCCAGCTCACCAACCAGGGATTACAATCAGCCCCAGCATTTT,CASSPTRDYNQPQHF
NA,NA,TRBV6-1,TRBJ1-1,TGTGCCAGCAGTGAGTACACCGGGGATCGACGAGCTTTCTTT,CASSEYTGDRRAFF
NA,once,TRBV4-1,TRBJ1-1,TGCGCCAGCAGCCAAGAGCAGGTACTTGGAACTGAAGCTTTCTTT,CASSQEQVLGTEAFF
NA,NA,TRBV11-3,TRBJ2-2,TGTGCCAGCAGCGGGGGGTGGCGAACCGGGGAGCTGTTTTTT,CASSGGWRTGELFF
NA,NA,TRBV4-2,TRBJ2-7,TGTGCCAGCAGCCAGGCTCAAACTAGCTCCTACGAGCAGTACTTC,CASSQAQTSSYEQYF
TRBD1,NA,TRBV19,TRBJ2-4,TGTGCCAGTAGTCCCTGGACAGGGGGTACCAAAAACATTCAGTACTTC,CASSPWTGGTKNIQYF
NA,once,TRBV5-1,TRBJ2-3,TGCGCCAGCAGCTTGTCAAACGGGGTCACAGATACGCAGTATTTT,CASSLSNGVTDTQYF
NA,NA,TRBV5-1,TRBJ1-6,TGCGCCAGCAGCAACCAGGGGACGGATTCACCCCTCCACTTT,CASSNQGTDSPLHF